These 3 T cell receptor beta chains came from one sample sequenced in a study of cytomegalovirus exposure and HLA in healthy donors. PCR was performed using 60 Vbeta and 13 Jbeta primers. Only in-frame clones appear in the TCRdb table, and some are missing; sequencing was by immunoSEQ multiplex PCR. The table lists 130,000 to 150,000 clones, under 90% of them singletons. Sequencing was carried out using PBMCs. Receptors were obtained from a boy aged 2 to 10 in good health and CMV-seronegative.

The chain employs TRBV11-2 and TRBJ2-5; 11 nucleotides align to TRBD1. The CDR3 extends over 15 amino acids. The germline CDR1 and CDR2 sequences are SGHAT and FQNNGV. V gave up 5 bases and J gave up 4 bases; unmatched junction bases: 6. CDR3 residues: CASSGFGQGAETQYF. As DNA, the CDR3 is TGTGCCAGCAGCGGGTTCGGACAGGGGGCAGAGACCCAGTACTTC.

The gene calls are TRBV15 and TRBJ1-1; D gene ambiguous. The CDR3 contains 11 residues. Per the germline V gene, CDR1 is LNHNV and CDR2 is YYDKDF (reference sequence). V was cut by 0 bases and J by 10 bases, with 6 bases left in between. The CDR3 reads CATSRDRGAFF. In nucleotides, the CDR3 is TGTGCCACCAGCAGAGATCGGGGAGCTTTCTTT.

The chain carries TRBV9 and TRBJ2-5; D gene uncertain. CDR3 length: 12 residues. Germline CDR1 SGDLS, CDR2 YYNGEE. Trimming cost V 2 bases and J 4 bases, with 6 bases left between them. CDR3 DNA: TGTGCCAGCAGCGTGAGTGGAGAGACCCAGTACTTC. It is translated as CASSVSGETQYF.